The rows below give T cell receptor beta chains drawn from one sample of a study of OX40 agonist ivuxolimab in advanced cancers. The data were produced by immunoSEQ multiplex PCR, yet TCRdb's version contains in-frame clones alone and is incomplete. The data contain about 36,000 clones, about 79% of them singletons. Sample: CD4+ or CD8+ T cells sorted from blood, taken in a trial of the OX40 agonist ivuxolimab. Every receptor here comes from an adult with an advanced solid tumor such as melanoma, head and neck, liver or kidney cancer. Both conserved end residues are part of each CDR3. The order of the fields is CDR3 DNA, CDR3 protein, V gene, D gene, clone size, CDR3 length, J gene. The D gene is left open where the match is weak. Not all rows give a size; the values are once, few, many and, for expanded clones, a class.

DNA: TGTGCCAGCAGCTTGACACCGGGAGCGAACACTGAAGCTTTCTTT
CDR3: CASSLTPGANTEAFF
V: TRBV11-2
D: -
size: -
length: 15
J: TRBJ1-1

DNA: TGCGCCAGCAGTGCGGCAGGCCGGTTGGCTGAAGCTTTCTTT
CDR3: CASSAAGRLAEAFF
V: TRBV10-1
D: -
size: -
length: 14
J: TRBJ1-1

DNA: TGCGCCAGCAGCCAAGTGAATATGGGGCTAAGCACAGATACGCAGTATTTT
CDR3: CASSQVNMGLSTDTQYF
V: TRBV4-1
D: -
size: -
length: 17
J: TRBJ2-3

DNA: TGTGCCACCAGCAGAGAAAGGGTGGTCAATGGCTACACCTTC
CDR3: CATSRERVVNGYTF
V: TRBV15
D: -
size: -
length: 14
J: TRBJ1-2

DNA: TGTGCCAGCAGCTTAGGTGGACAGTTCCATGGCTACACCTTC
CDR3: CASSLGGQFHGYTF
V: TRBV7-3
D: -
size: -
length: 14
J: TRBJ1-2

DNA: TGTGCCAGCAGTCCGGGACAGTCAAGTTCACCCCTCCACTTT
CDR3: CASSPGQSSSPLHF
V: TRBV6-6
D: TRBD1
size: many
length: 14
J: TRBJ1-6

DNA: TGTGCTAGTGGTACAACTAATGAAAAACTGTTTTTT
CDR3: CASGTTNEKLFF
V: TRBV12-5
D: -
size: -
length: 12
J: TRBJ1-4

DNA: TGTGCCACCGTGTACTCCGACCTCTTGAACACTGAAGCTTTCTTT
CDR3: CATVYSDLLNTEAFF
V: TRBV28
D: -
size: few
length: 15
J: TRBJ1-1

DNA: TGTGCCAGCAGCTTGACCGGACAGGCCTATGGCTACACCTTC
CDR3: CASSLTGQAYGYTF
V: TRBV11-1
D: TRBD1
size: -
length: 14
J: TRBJ1-2

DNA: TGTGCCAGCACCATCAGGGGGCAGGGCACTGAAGCTTTCTTT
CDR3: CASTIRGQGTEAFF
V: TRBV6-6
D: TRBD1
size: -
length: 14
J: TRBJ1-1

DNA: TGTGCCAGCAGCCTTGGACAGGGCGCCTACGAGCAGTACTTC
CDR3: CASSLGQGAYEQYF
V: TRBV11-2
D: TRBD1
size: few
length: 14
J: TRBJ2-7

DNA: TGCGCCAGCAGCAGGGGGAAGGTCAGCAATGAGCAGTTCTTC
CDR3: CASSRGKVSNEQFF
V: TRBV5-1
D: -
size: -
length: 14
J: TRBJ2-1

DNA: TGTGCCAGCAGCCGAGGACAGGGGAAGTACACCATATATTTT
CDR3: CASSRGQGKYTIYF
V: TRBV28
D: TRBD1
size: -
length: 14
J: TRBJ1-3

DNA: TGTGCCAGCAGCTACCAAGACGGACTTGTCGGGGAGCTGTTTTTT
CDR3: CASSYQDGLVGELFF
V: TRBV7-6
D: -
size: -
length: 15
J: TRBJ2-2

DNA: TGTGCCAGCAGCGCCGGACAGCCCAGCAGTGGGACCCAGTACTTC
CDR3: CASSAGQPSSGTQYF
V: TRBV7-9
D: -
size: -
length: 15
J: TRBJ2-5

DNA: TGTGCCAGCAGCCCGGACCAGGGGGCTTTCTACAATGAGCAGTTCTTC
CDR3: CASSPDQGAFYNEQFF
V: TRBV5-6
D: TRBD1
size: few
length: 16
J: TRBJ2-1

DNA: TGTGCCAGCAGCTTGCTCGGCCTAGTTGAGGAGACCCAGTACTTC
CDR3: CASSLLGLVEETQYF
V: TRBV5-6
D: -
size: few
length: 15
J: TRBJ2-5

DNA: TGTGCCAGCTCACCGACAGTCTCCTACGAGCAGTACTTC
CDR3: CASSPTVSYEQYF
V: TRBV18
D: -
size: -
length: 13
J: TRBJ2-7

DNA: TGTGCCAGCAGTTACTCCCCGAGCTCCTATAATTCACCCCTCCACTTT
CDR3: CASSYSPSSYNSPLHF
V: TRBV6-6
D: -
size: -
length: 16
J: TRBJ1-6

DNA: TGTGCCAGCAGCTTTGCTGGGGGGCCGCAAGAGGCCCAGTACTTC
CDR3: CASSFAGGPQEAQYF
V: TRBV11-2
D: -
size: -
length: 15
J: TRBJ2-5

DNA: TGTGCCAGCAGTGAAAGGACTGAAGCTTTCTTT
CDR3: CASSERTEAFF
V: TRBV2
D: -
size: once
length: 11
J: TRBJ1-1

DNA: TGTGCCACCGCCGGGACCGCTAGCACAGATACGCAGTATTTT
CDR3: CATAGTASTDTQYF
V: TRBV6-1
D: -
size: -
length: 14
J: TRBJ2-3

DNA: TGTGCCAGCAGCTTACGGGACTTCTCTGGAAACACCATATATTTT
CDR3: CASSLRDFSGNTIYF
V: TRBV7-2
D: -
size: once
length: 15
J: TRBJ1-3

DNA: TGTGCCAGCAGCTTGTGGGGAGGGTTTCTAGCCAAAAACATTCAGTACTTC
CDR3: CASSLWGGFLAKNIQYF
V: TRBV5-6
D: TRBD2
size: -
length: 17
J: TRBJ2-4

DNA: TGTGCCAGCAGCGCCGGTAGTTACACTGAAGCTTTCTTT
CDR3: CASSAGSYTEAFF
V: TRBV6-1
D: -
size: once
length: 13
J: TRBJ1-1

DNA: TGCGCCAGCAGCTTCGGACAGGGAGGAATGAACACTGAAGCTTTCTTT
CDR3: CASSFGQGGMNTEAFF
V: TRBV5-1
D: TRBD1
size: once
length: 16
J: TRBJ1-1

DNA: TGTGCCAGCAGTTCCATCGGGCTAGCGGGGGGGAAGGTGGGTACGCAGTATTTT
CDR3: CASSSIGLAGGKVGTQYF
V: TRBV28
D: TRBD2
size: -
length: 18
J: TRBJ2-3

DNA: TGTGCCAGCAGTGATGGGACAGGCAACCGCTACGAGCAGTACTTT
CDR3: CASSDGTGNRYEQYF
V: TRBV2
D: TRBD1
size: -
length: 15
J: TRBJ2-7

DNA: TGTGCCAGCAGTGAAGCGGGGTTTTCTAGTTTAGAGACCCAGTACTTC
CDR3: CASSEAGFSSLETQYF
V: TRBV2
D: -
size: once
length: 16
J: TRBJ2-5